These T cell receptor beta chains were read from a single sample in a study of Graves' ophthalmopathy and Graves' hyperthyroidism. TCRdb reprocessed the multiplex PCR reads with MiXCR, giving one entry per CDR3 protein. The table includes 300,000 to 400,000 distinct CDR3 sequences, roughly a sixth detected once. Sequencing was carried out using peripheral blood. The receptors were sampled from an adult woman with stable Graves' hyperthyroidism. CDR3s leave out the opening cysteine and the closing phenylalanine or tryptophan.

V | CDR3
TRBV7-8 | ASSLGRTPEQY
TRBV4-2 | ASSQEGTDLNTEAF
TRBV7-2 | ASSLRTSMHEQY
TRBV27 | ASSSNPGTVTYEQY
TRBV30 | AWSSYEASPLH
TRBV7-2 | ASRGQGSTGELF
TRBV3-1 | ASSPNQGRDFRTEAF
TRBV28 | ASLTLAAADTQY
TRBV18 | ASSPQDRRSYEQY
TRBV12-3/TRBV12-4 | ASSRRHRNSNQPQH
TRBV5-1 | ASSLAGRGETQY
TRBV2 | ASRTGGGQPQH
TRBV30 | AWTGLSNTEAF
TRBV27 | ASSLRPIGTYDQY
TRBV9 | ASSANPGTGYNYGYT
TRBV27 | ASWDRGYGYT
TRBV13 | ASSLRGYTGELF
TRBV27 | ASRKIPGTPYEQY
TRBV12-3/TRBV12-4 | ASRKSTGLASYEQY
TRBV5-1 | ASRAGTRTTGELF
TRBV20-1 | SARRADRGNQETQY
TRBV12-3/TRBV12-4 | ASSAGLPSGAF
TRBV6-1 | ASSEAIIGNYGYT
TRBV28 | ASSPPMPRGEQY
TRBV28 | ASRETNSYEQY
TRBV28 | ASTPIGLAGGEDEQY
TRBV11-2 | ASSSLLAGGILRETQY
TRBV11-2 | ASSMDRGAGIQY
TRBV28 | ASSPPGIRGYT
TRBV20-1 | SVRGLAGFQETQY
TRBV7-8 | ASSYMGLNTGELF
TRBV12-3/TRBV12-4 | ASTGQGYNSPLH
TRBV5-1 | ASSLDPGRNTGELF
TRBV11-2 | ASSLSGPRTEAF